This TCR beta chain emerged from a study of blood T cell repertoires in COVID-19. The sample holds a few counts of this clone. The germline V and J ends were trimmed by 9 bases and 11 bases, with 16 bases remaining between them. Germline values: CDR1 SNHLY, CDR2 FYNNEI. The CDR3 runs 11 residues. As handled by the study authors: Amplification of reference gene primers was used by the study to estimate nucleated cell counts. Profiled with immunoSEQ multiplex PCR; TCRdb holds only in-frame clones, not every one. Clone size and the V and J calls come from that table; the DNA yielded D and trimming. Of hundreds of thousands of clones in the sample, 80% are singletons; the top ten hold approximately 4.3%. Membership in each cohort depended on participant-reported clinical history.

The TCR comes from a young man with acute COVID-19. The J gene is TRBJ1-2, the V gene TRBV2; the D gene is possibly TRBD1 (5 bases). The material sequenced was PBMCs or T cells enriched from blood (not recorded which). CDR3 in amino acids: CASRMDGGYTF. As DNA, the CDR3 is TGTGCCAGTCGGATGGATGGGGGGTACACCTTC.